The 10 T cell receptor beta chains given below trace back to one sample, sequenced in a study of blood T cell repertoires in COVID-19. Sequencing used immunoSEQ multiplex PCR; TCRdb keeps in-frame clones, though not all of them. The sample has about 55,000 clones; about 82% are singletons. The material sequenced was peripheral blood. Source of these receptors: a human donor in a cohort sampled during active COVID-19.

The V and J genes are TRBV5-1 and TRBJ2-2; the match to TRBD1 covers 7 bases. The CDR3 consists of 16 residues. The V and J ends lost 2 bases and 1 base, in that order; junction bases with no gene match: 5. The germline V gene encodes CDR1 SGHRS and CDR2 YFSETQ. CDR3 sequence: CASSFSWTGNTGELFF. The CDR3 coding sequence is TGCGCCAGCAGCTTTTCCTGGACAGGGAACACCGGGGAGCTGTTTTTT.

The V call is TRBV7-3, the J call TRBJ1-1; 8 bases align to TRBD1. Germline V gives CDR1 SGHTA, CDR2 FQGTGA. The CDR3 contains 13 residues. V lost 5 bases, J lost 11 bases, and 10 bases stayed unmatched. CDR3 nucleotides: TGTGCCAGCAGCCCGGGACAGGAGAGGAGGGCTTTCTTT. As protein: CASSPGQERRAFF.

This clone has just one count. The V gene is TRBV24-1, the J gene TRBJ2-5; D may be TRBD1 (6 bases). V was pared by 0 bases and J by 5 bases, with 9 bases between. Germline values: CDR1 KGHDR, CDR2 SFDVKD. The CDR3 is 14 residues long. CDR3 sequence: CATSDLGQRETQYF. The CDR3 DNA is TGTGCCACCAGTGATTTGGGACAGCGGGAGACCCAGTACTTC.

This chain joins TRBV30 and TRBJ2-7; TRBD1 matches 10 bases. The CDR3 has 15 residues. The junction had 6 bases not matched to a gene; V was cut back by 2 bases and J by 2 bases. Germline V gives CDR1 GTSNPN, CDR2 SVGIG (reference sequence). The CDR3 reads CAWSKTGGITYEQYF. CDR3 coding DNA: TGTGCCTGGAGTAAGACAGGGGGCATTACCTACGAGCAGTACTTC.

The chain links TRBV18 to TRBJ2-2, with D perhaps TRBD1 (5 bases). Trimming stripped 0 bases from V and 7 bases from J, with 9 bases between. The CDR3 loop spans 14 amino acids. CDR1 and CDR2 (germline): KGHSH, LQKENI. CDR3 sequence reads: CASSPPQGSGELFF. DNA of the CDR3: TGTGCCAGCTCACCACCGCAGGGTAGCGGGGAGCTGTTTTTT.

The genes are TRBV19 and TRBJ1-5, with a tentative D call TRBD1 (5 bases). Germline CDR1 and CDR2: LNHDA and SQIVND (reference sequence). V was cut by 7 bases and J by 0 bases, with 10 bases left in between. The CDR3 runs 14 residues. The DNA of the CDR3 is TGTGCCAGTACCAAGACAGATAGCAATCAGCCCCAGCATTTT. This encodes CASTKTDSNQPQHF.

This sequence joins TRBV5-1 and TRBJ2-2; 11 positions agree with TRBD2. Trimming removed 0 bases from V and 4 bases from J; junction bases left unmatched: 8. The CDR3 length is 18 residues. Germline values: CDR1 SGHRS, CDR2 YFSETQ. The CDR3 DNA reads as TGCGCCAGCAGCTTGGAACTAGCGGGAGTCAGAGGCACCGGGGAGCTGTTTTTT. This codes for CASSLELAGVRGTGELFF.

The chain is built from TRBV6-6 and TRBJ2-7; TRBD2 is a possible D gene (6 bases). Germline loops: CDR1 MNHNY, CDR2 SVGAGI (reference sequence). Trimming took off 6 bases at V and 7 bases at J, with 19 bases between the two ends. The CDR3 length is 14 residues. CDR3 in amino acids: CASSSRGGTGEQYF. For the CDR3, the DNA is TGTGCCAGCAGCTCCCGAGGAGGGACGGGGGAGCAGTACTTC.

This chain connects TRBV7-2 to TRBJ2-3; 12 bases fit TRBD2. V gave up 6 bases and J gave up 2 bases; unmatched junction bases: 6. This CDR3 has 16 residues. Germline values: CDR1 SGHTA, CDR2 FQGNSA. CDR3 residues: CASRKLAGGLTDTQYF. DNA of the CDR3: TGTGCCAGCAGAAAACTAGCGGGAGGTCTCACAGATACGCAGTATTTT. The whole variable domain, remainder taken from reference TRBV7-2 and TRBJ2-3, is GAGVSQSPSNKVTEKGKDVELRCDPISGHTALYWYRQSLGQGLEFLIYFQGNSAPDKSGLPSDRFSAERTGGSVSTLTIQRTQQEDSAVYLCASRKLAGGLTDTQYFGPGTRLTVL.

The V call is TRBV30, the J call TRBJ1-1; D is uncertain. Germline CDR1 is GTSNPN and CDR2 is SVGIG (reference sequence). The germline V and J ends were trimmed by 1 base and 1 base, with 7 bases remaining between them. CDR3 length: 13 residues. The CDR3 reads CAWSGQANTEAFF. DNA of the CDR3: TGTGCCTGGAGTGGGCAGGCGAACACTGAAGCTTTCTTT.